One sample yielded the 24 T cell receptor beta chains listed below, sequenced in a study of cytomegalovirus exposure and HLA in healthy donors. Use of 60 Vbeta and 13 Jbeta primers characterized the PCR. Assay used: immunoSEQ multiplex PCR; TCRdb lists only in-frame clones, some missing. The sample holds roughly 180,000 clones, just under 80% seen once. Sequencing was done on a sample of PBMCs. These receptors were obtained from a woman aged 25 to 45 in good health and CMV-seronegative.

CDR3 residues: CASSIGTSGSSYEQYF. Written as DNA, the CDR3 is TGTGCCAGTAGTATCGGGACTAGCGGAAGCTCCTACGAGCAGTACTTC. The chain is built from TRBV19 and TRBJ2-7; 11 bases match TRBD2. V shed 3 bases, J shed 0 bases, and the junction held 4 bases outside the gene matches. CDR3 length: 16 residues. Germline V gives CDR1 LNHDA, CDR2 SQIVND (reference sequence).

This clone was observed a handful of times. The chain couples TRBV11-3 to TRBJ1-4, with unresolved D. This CDR3 contains 12 residues. The V gene lost 5 bases and the J gene lost 8 bases, with 9 bases spanning the gap. Germline CDR1 and CDR2: SGHNT and YENEEA. CDR3 region: CASSPKPEKLFF. CDR3 nucleotides: TGTGCCAGCAGCCCAAAGCCCGAAAAACTGTTTTTT.

This clone appeared a few times. This sequence joins TRBV5-1 and TRBJ1-1; the D gene is possibly TRBD1 (6 bases). V was shortened by 0 bases and J by 8 bases, with 14 bases between the two germline ends. CDR1 and CDR2 from the germline V gene are SGHRS and YFSETQ. CDR3 length: 14 residues. The CDR3 here is CASSLDLRGREAFF. The CDR3 bases are TGCGCCAGCAGCTTGGATCTCAGGGGAAGGGAAGCTTTCTTT.

The chain carries TRBV7-2 and TRBJ2-1, with D hard to call. The CDR3 is made up of 15 amino acids. Germline V gene sequence: CDR1 SGHTA, CDR2 FQGNSA. Between the trimmed V and J ends, which lost 1 base and 0 bases, there was a span of 7 bases. CDR3 bases: TGTGCCAGCAGCTTAGGCCCTAACTCCTACAATGAGCAGTTCTTC. Amino acids: CASSLGPNSYNEQFF.

The chain couples TRBV6-1 to TRBJ2-3; 7 bases line up with TRBD1. The V segment lost 10 bases and the J segment 4 bases; nucleotides outside the gene matches: 8. Germline CDR1 reads MNHNS; CDR2 reads SASEGT. This CDR3 is built from 13 residues. CDR3 coding DNA: TGTGCCATCGGGACAGTTCTCGCAGATACGCAGTATTTT. Translated: CAIGTVLADTQYF.

The chain carries TRBV25-1 and TRBJ2-7, with 8 bases that match TRBD1. V trimming: 5 bases; J trimming: 2 bases; junction bases outside the gene matches: 5. This CDR3 spans 14 amino acids. CDR1 MGHDK and CDR2 SYGVNS come from the germline V gene. The CDR3 sequence: CASSQRTGTYEQYF. CDR3 nucleotides: TGTGCCAGCAGTCAAAGGACAGGGACCTACGAGCAGTACTTC.

The chain's CDR3 is CASSDNGVSDEAFF. The DNA for the CDR3 is TGCGCCAGCAGTGATAACGGGGTTTCTGATGAAGCTTTCTTT. V and J are TRBV10-2 and TRBJ1-1; D ambiguous. CDR1 and CDR2 from the germline V gene are WSHSY and SAAADI. The CDR3 is 14 amino acids. Deletions cut 3 bases from V and 7 bases from J, with 15 bases between.

The CDR3 nucleotides read TGTGCCAGCAGCTCCGAACTCGGTGCGGTGCCCTGGACAGATACGCAGTATTTT. Translated: CASSSELGAVPWTDTQYF. The chain is built from TRBV7-9 and TRBJ2-3; D gene uncertain. The CDR3 loop spans 18 amino acids. CDR1 is SEHNR and CDR2 is FQNEAQ in the germline V gene (reference sequence). Trimming pared 4 bases from V and 3 bases from J, leaving 23 bases between.

The chain combines TRBV19 with TRBJ1-6; the D gene is possibly TRBD1 (6 bases). Germline loops: CDR1 LNHDA, CDR2 SQIVND (reference sequence). The CDR3 is 16 amino acids. V dropped 3 bases and J dropped 5 bases, with 14 bases sitting between them. This CDR3 reads CASSIPGHLNNSPLHF. Here the CDR3 DNA reads TGTGCCAGTAGTATCCCGGGACACCTCAATAATTCACCCCTCCACTTT.

This rearrangement joins TRBV19 to TRBJ1-1; D is perhaps TRBD1 (5 bases). From germline, CDR1 is LNHDA and CDR2 SQIVND (reference sequence). This CDR3 comprises 14 residues. Trimming shortened V by 3 bases and J by 0 bases, and 8 bases separated the two germline ends. The DNA of the CDR3 is TGTGCCAGTAGTATGGGGCCAGTGAACACTGAAGCTTTCTTT. Its protein is CASSMGPVNTEAFF. The whole variable domain, filled in from reference TRBV19 and TRBJ1-1, reads DGGITQSPKYLFRKEGQNVTLSCEQNLNHDAMYWYRQDPGQGLRLIYYSQIVNDFQKGDIAEGYSVSREKKESFPLTVTSAQKNPTAFYLCASSMGPVNTEAFFGQGTRLTVV.

The chain recombines TRBV7-9 with TRBJ2-5; the D is unclear. The CDR3 spans 16 residues. Trimming left V 1 base short and J 2 bases short, with 14 bases between. Germline V gives CDR1 SEHNR, CDR2 FQNEAQ (reference sequence). The CDR3 DNA follows: TGTGCCAGCAGCTTAGTCGACCGGGTCTCTCAAGAGACCCAGTACTTC. Residues: CASSLVDRVSQETQYF.

The chain couples TRBV9 to TRBJ1-6; tentative D call: TRBD1 (6 bases). The germline V gene has CDR1 SGDLS and CDR2 YYNGEE. This CDR3 has 19 residues. V was shortened by 3 bases and J by 7 bases, with 26 bases between the two germline ends. For the CDR3, the DNA is TGTGCCAGCAGCGAGTCACTCTTTTTCCGACAGGCTGGGAATTCACCCCTCCACTTT. It codes for CASSESLFFRQAGNSPLHF.

This clone has a single count. CDR3 sequence (DNA): TGCGCCAGCAGCCAAGAGCTCGACTGGGAAAAACTGTTTTTT. Translation gives CASSQELDWEKLFF. The chain recombines TRBV4-3 with TRBJ1-4, with D hard to call. The CDR3 covers 14 residues. Germline V gene data show CDR1 as LGHNA and CDR2 as YSLEER. V was trimmed by 0 bases and J by 8 bases, leaving 10 bases between them.

This chain joins TRBV21-1 and TRBJ2-5; the table assigns TRBD2, which was not confirmed against the DNA. TRBV21-1 is termed a pseudogene. The CDR3 has 20 residues. Here the CDR3 reads CASSEPGLAGGRIGRETQYF. CDR3 nucleotides: TGTGCCAGCAGCGAACCCGGACTAGCGGGGGGGAGGATCGGCAGGGAGACCCAGTACTTC.

This clone was observed a handful of times. This chain uses TRBV5-1 with TRBJ1-3; maybe TRBD1 (6 bases). Trimming cost V 1 base and J 3 bases, with 20 bases left between them. There are 18 residues in the CDR3. Germline CDR1 is SGHRS and CDR2 is YFSETQ. The CDR3 spells CASSLNTNRASYGNTIYF. CDR3 nucleotides: TGCGCCAGCAGCTTGAATACAAACAGGGCGTCGTATGGAAACACCATATATTTT.

The gene calls are TRBV10-3 and TRBJ2-3, with D unclear. Germline V gene lookup returns CDR1 ENHRY and CDR2 SYGVKD. This CDR3 spans 16 amino acids. Trimming removed 3 bases at V and 3 bases at J, with 16 bases between. The CDR3 region has the DNA TGTGCCATCAGTGACTGGGCCTCCTTACCAACAGATACGCAGTATTTT. It specifies CAISDWASLPTDTQYF.

This chain links TRBV5-1 with TRBJ1-1, with 8 bases that match TRBD1. The CDR3 totals 16 residues. V gave up 0 bases and J gave up 3 bases; unmatched junction bases: 7. Germline CDR1 reads SGHRS; CDR2 reads YFSETQ. The CDR3 DNA reads TGCGCCAGCAGCTTGGGGGACAGGAGACGAGACACTGAAGCTTTCTTT. This codes for CASSLGDRRRDTEAFF.

V usage is TRBV7-9 and J usage is TRBJ1-2; no reliable D call. Trimming cost V 0 bases and J 7 bases, with 6 bases left between them. Per germline, CDR1 SEHNR and CDR2 FQNEAQ (reference sequence). The CDR3 is made up of 12 amino acids. The CDR3 nucleotides are TGTGCCAGCAGCTTAGCCGGGTCTGGCTACACCTTC. Translation: CASSLAGSGYTF.

The chain carries TRBV6-5 and TRBJ2-7, with unresolved D. Trimming left V 4 bases short and J 2 bases short, with 12 bases between. This CDR3 has 14 amino acids. In germline, CDR1 is MNHEY, CDR2 SVGAGI. This chain's CDR3 is CASSSGSWPYEQYF. The CDR3 DNA follows: TGTGCCAGCAGTTCTGGCAGTTGGCCCTACGAGCAGTACTTC.

The rearrangement uses TRBV14 and TRBJ1-1; 7 nucleotides align to TRBD1. The CDR3 is 15 residues long. Germline CDR1 and CDR2: SGHDN and FVKESK. The junction had 6 bases not matched to a gene; V was cut back by 4 bases and J by 1 base. The chain's CDR3 is CASSLGRQGNTEAFF. CDR3 nucleotides: TGTGCCAGCAGCCTGGGCAGACAGGGGAACACTGAAGCTTTCTTT.

This clone has only one observation. The chain links TRBV9 to TRBJ1-1; no clear D gene. The germline CDR1 and CDR2 sequences are SGDLS and YYNGEE. Trimming left V 5 bases short and J 1 base short, with 6 bases between. The CDR3 has 12 residues. The CDR3 bases are TGTGCCAGCAGTCAAGCGAACACTGAAGCTTTCTTT. Translated, it gives CASSQANTEAFF.

The J gene is TRBJ1-4, the V gene TRBV7-8; D is possibly TRBD1 (6 bases). The germline CDR1 and CDR2 sequences are SGHVS and FQNEAQ. This CDR3 has 15 amino acids. The V end was cut by 5 bases, the J end by 6 bases, with 16 bases between. CDR3 in amino acids: CASSPRQAEDEKLFF. The CDR3 nucleotides read TGTGCCAGCAGCCCTCGACAGGCGGAAGATGAAAAACTGTTTTTT.

This rearrangement joins TRBV5-4 to TRBJ2-1, with 9 bases identical to TRBD2. This CDR3 spans 17 amino acids. The germline CDR1 and CDR2 sequences are SGHNT and YYREEE (reference sequence). J gave up 2 bases and V 0 bases, and 6 bases lay outside the gene matches. The CDR3 DNA reads TGTGCCAGCAGCTTGGGGGGCGGGGGGGCACCCTACAATGAGCAGTTCTTC. Translated, it gives CASSLGGGGAPYNEQFF.

The V call is TRBV29-1, the J call TRBJ2-3, with D perhaps matching TRBD2 (6 bases). V shed 8 bases and J shed 2 bases, with 17 bases lying between them. The CDR3 covers 14 residues. The germline V gene has CDR1 SQVTM and CDR2 ANQGSEA. The CDR3 loop is CSLNVGGNTDTQYF. In nucleotides, the CDR3 is TGCAGCCTAAACGTAGGCGGGAACACAGATACGCAGTATTTT.